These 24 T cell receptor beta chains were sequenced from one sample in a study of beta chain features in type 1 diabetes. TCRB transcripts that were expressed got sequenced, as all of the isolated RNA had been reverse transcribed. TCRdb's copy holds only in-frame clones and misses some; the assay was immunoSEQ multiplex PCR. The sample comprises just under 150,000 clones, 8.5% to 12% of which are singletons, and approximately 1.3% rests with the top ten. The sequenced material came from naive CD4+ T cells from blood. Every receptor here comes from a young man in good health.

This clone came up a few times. The CDR3 region is CASSGRTANQPQHF. The CDR3 bases are TGTGCCAGCAGCGGCAGGACAGCCAATCAGCCCCAGCATTTT. The V call is TRBV9, the J call TRBJ1-5; the D gene is possibly TRBD1 (6 bases). V shed 3 bases and J shed 3 bases, with 10 bases lying between them. This CDR3 has 14 residues. Germline-derived CDR1 and CDR2 are SGDLS and YYNGEE.

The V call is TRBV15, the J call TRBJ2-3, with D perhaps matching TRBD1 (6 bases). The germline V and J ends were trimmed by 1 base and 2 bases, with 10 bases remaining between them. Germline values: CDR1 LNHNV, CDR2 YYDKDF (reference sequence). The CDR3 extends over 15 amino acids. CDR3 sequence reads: CATSRVRQVTDTQYF. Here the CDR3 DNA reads TGTGCCACCAGCAGAGTCCGACAGGTCACAGATACGCAGTATTTT.

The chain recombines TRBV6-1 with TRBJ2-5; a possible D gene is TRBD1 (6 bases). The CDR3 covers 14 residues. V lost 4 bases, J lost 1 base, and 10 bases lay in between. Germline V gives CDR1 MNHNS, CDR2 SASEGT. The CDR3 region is CASSVTGPQETQYF. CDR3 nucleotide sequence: TGTGCCAGCAGTGTCACAGGGCCCCAAGAGACCCAGTACTTC.

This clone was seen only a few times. The CDR3 sequence is CASSPSSVARGKLFF. In DNA, the CDR3 is TGTGCCAGCAGCCCTAGCAGCGTAGCTCGCGGAAAACTGTTTTTT. V gene TRBV7-2 combines with J gene TRBJ1-4, with D uncertain. Germline V gene sequence: CDR1 SGHTA, CDR2 FQGNSA. CDR3 length: 15 residues. Trimming left V 5 bases short and J 10 bases short, with 20 bases between.

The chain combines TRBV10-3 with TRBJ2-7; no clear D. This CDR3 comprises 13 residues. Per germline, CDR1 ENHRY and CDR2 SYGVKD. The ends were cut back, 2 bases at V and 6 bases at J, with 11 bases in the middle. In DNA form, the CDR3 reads TGTGCCATCAGTGAGACAATTCCTTTCGAGCAGTACTTC. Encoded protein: CAISETIPFEQYF.

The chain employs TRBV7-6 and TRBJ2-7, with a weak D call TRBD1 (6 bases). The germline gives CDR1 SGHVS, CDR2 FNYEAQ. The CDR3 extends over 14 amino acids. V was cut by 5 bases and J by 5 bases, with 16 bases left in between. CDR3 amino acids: CASSARHRDDEQYF. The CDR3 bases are TGTGCCAGCAGCGCCAGACACAGGGACGACGAGCAGTACTTC.

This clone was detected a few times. CDR3 in DNA: TGCGCCAGCAGTGCCGGGACAGGGTCCAACGAGCAGTACTTC. The encoded protein is CASSAGTGSNEQYF. The chain employs TRBV5-1 and TRBJ2-7; 9 bases fit TRBD1. The CDR3 contains 14 residues. Per germline, CDR1 SGHRS and CDR2 YFSETQ. V gave up 5 bases and J gave up 5 bases; unmatched junction bases: 8.

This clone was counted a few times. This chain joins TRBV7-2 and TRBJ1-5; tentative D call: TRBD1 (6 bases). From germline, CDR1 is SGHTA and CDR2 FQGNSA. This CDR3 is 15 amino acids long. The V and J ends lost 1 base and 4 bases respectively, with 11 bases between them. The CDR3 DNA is TGTGCCAGCAGCTTAGATGGGACAAGTAATCAGCCCCAGCATTTT. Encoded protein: CASSLDGTSNQPQHF.

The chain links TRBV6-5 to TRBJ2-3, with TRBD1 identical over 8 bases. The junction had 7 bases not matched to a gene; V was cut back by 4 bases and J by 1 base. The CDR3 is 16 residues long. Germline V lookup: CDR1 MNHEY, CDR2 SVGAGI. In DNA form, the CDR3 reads TGTGCCAGCAGTTCCACGGGGACAGGTCGCACAGATACGCAGTATTTT. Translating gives CASSSTGTGRTDTQYF.

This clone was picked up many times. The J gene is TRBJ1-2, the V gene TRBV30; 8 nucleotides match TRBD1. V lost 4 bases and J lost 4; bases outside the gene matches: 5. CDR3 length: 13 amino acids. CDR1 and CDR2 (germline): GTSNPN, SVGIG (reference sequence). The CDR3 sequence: CAWTTGASYGYTF. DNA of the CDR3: TGTGCCTGGACGACAGGGGCCAGCTATGGCTACACCTTC. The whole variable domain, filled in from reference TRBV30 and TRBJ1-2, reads SQTIHQWPATLVQPVGSPLSLECTVEGTSNPNLYWYRQAAGRGLQLLFYSVGIGQISSEVPQNLSASRPQDRQFILSSKKLLLSDSGFYLCAWTTGASYGYTFGSGTRLTVV.

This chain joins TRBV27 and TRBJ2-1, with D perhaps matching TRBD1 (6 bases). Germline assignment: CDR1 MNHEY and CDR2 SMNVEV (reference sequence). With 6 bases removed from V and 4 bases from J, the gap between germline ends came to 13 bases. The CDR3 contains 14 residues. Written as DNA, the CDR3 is TGTGCCAGCAGGTTGGGGGACAAGTACAATGAGCAGTTCTTC. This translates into CASRLGDKYNEQFF.

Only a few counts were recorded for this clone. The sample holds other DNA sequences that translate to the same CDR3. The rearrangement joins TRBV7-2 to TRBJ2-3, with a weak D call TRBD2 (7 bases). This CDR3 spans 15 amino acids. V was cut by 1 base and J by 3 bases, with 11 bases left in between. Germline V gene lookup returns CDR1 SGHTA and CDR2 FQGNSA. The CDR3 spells CASSLVGGGTDTQYF. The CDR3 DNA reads TGTGCCAGCAGCTTAGTAGGGGGGGGGACAGATACGCAGTATTTT.

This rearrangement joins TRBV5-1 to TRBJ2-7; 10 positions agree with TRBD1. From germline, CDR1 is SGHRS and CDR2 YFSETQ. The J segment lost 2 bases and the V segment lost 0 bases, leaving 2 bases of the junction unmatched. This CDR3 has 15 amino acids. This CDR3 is CASSLGGQGTYEQYF. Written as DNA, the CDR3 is TGCGCCAGCAGCTTGGGGGGACAGGGGACCTACGAGCAGTACTTC.

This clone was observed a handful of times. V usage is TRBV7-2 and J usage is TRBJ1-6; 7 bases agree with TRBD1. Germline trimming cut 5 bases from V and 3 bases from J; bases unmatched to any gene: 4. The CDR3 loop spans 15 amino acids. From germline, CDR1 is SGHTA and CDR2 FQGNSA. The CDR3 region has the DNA TGTGCCAGCAGCCCACAGGGGATCTATAATTCACCCCTCCACTTT. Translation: CASSPQGIYNSPLHF. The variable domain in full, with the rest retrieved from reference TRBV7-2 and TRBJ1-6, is GAGVSQSPSNKVTEKGKDVELRCDPISGHTALYWYRQSLGQGLEFLIYFQGNSAPDKSGLPSDRFSAERTGGSVSTLTIQRTQQEDSAVYLCASSPQGIYNSPLHFGNGTRLTVT.

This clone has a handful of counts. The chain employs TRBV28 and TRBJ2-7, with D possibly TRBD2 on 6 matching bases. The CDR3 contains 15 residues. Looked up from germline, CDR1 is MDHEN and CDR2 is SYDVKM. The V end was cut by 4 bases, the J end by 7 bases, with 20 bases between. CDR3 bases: TGTGCCAGCAGTTCCTCGGGACTCAGGGCAGCGGAGCAGTACTTC. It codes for CASSSSGLRAAEQYF. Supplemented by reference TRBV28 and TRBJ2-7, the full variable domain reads DVKVTQSSRYLVKRTGEKVFLECVQDMDHENMFWYRQDPGLGLRLIYFSYDVKMKEKGDIPEGYSVSREKKERFSLILESASTNQTSMYLCASSSSGLRAAEQYFGPGTRLTVT.

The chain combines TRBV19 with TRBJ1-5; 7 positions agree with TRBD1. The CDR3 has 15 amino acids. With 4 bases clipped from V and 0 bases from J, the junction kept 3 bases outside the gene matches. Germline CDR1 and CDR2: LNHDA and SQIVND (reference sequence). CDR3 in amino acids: CASSNGQASNQPQHF. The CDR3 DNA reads TGTGCCAGTAGTAACGGACAGGCTAGCAATCAGCCCCAGCATTTT.

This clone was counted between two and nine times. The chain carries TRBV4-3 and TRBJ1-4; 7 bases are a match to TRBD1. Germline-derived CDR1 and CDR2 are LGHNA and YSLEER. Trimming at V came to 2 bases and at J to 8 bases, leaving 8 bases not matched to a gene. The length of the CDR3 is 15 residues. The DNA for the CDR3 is TGCGCCAGCAGCCAAATGACAGGGCTGGAAGAAAAACTGTTTTTT. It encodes CASSQMTGLEEKLFF.

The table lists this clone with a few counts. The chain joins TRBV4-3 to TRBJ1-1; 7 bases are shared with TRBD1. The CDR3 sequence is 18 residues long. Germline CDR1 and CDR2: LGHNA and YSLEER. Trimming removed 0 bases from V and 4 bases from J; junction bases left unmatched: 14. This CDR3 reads CASSQDRQWTGAGTEAFF. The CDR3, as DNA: TGCGCCAGCAGCCAAGATCGGCAGTGGACAGGAGCTGGCACTGAAGCTTTCTTT.

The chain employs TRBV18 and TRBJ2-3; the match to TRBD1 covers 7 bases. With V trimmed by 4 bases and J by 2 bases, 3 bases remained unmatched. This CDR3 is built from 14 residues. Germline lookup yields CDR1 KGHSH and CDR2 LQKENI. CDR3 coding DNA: TGTGCCAGCTCACTGGGACAGAACACAGATACGCAGTATTTT. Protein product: CASSLGQNTDTQYF. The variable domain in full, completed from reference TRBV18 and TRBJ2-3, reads NAGVMQNPRHLVRRRGQEARLRCSPMKGHSHVYWYRQLPEEGLKFMVYLQKENIIDESGMPKERFSAEFPKEGPSILRIQQVVRGDSAAYFCASSLGQNTDTQYFGPGTRLTVL.

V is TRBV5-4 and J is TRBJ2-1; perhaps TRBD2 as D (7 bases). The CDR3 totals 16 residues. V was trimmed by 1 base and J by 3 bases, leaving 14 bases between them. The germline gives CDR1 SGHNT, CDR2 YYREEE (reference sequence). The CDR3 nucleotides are TGTGCCAGCAGCTTGATGGCGGGGGCTAACTACAATGAGCAGTTCTTC. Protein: CASSLMAGANYNEQFF.

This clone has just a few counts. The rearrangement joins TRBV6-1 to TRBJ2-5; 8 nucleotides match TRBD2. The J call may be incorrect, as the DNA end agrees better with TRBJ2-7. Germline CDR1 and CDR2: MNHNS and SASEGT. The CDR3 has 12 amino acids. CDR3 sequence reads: CASWGLGDEQYF. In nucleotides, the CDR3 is TGTGCCAGCTGGGGACTAGGGGACGAGCAGTACTTC.

In nucleotides, the CDR3 is TGTGCCATCAGCGACCGGGACAGGGGTTTTTCTGGCTACACCTTC. Translated: CAISDRDRGFSGYTF. This chain connects TRBV10-3 to TRBJ1-2; 10 bases align to TRBD1. CDR3 size: 15 residues. V lost 6 bases, J lost 7 bases, and 11 bases stayed unmatched. Germline V CDR1 and CDR2: ENHRY, SYGVKD.

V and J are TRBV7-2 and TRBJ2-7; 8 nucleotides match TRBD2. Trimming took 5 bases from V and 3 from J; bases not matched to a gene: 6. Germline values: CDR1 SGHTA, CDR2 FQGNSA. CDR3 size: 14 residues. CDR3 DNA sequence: TGTGCCAGCAGCACGGCGGGGGGACTCTACGAGCAGTACTTC. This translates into CASSTAGGLYEQYF.

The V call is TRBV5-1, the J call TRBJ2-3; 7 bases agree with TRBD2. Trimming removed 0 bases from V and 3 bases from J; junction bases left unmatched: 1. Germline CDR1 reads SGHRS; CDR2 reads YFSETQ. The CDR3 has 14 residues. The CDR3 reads CASSLGEGTDTQYF. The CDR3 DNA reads TGCGCCAGCAGCTTGGGGGAGGGGACAGATACGCAGTATTTT.